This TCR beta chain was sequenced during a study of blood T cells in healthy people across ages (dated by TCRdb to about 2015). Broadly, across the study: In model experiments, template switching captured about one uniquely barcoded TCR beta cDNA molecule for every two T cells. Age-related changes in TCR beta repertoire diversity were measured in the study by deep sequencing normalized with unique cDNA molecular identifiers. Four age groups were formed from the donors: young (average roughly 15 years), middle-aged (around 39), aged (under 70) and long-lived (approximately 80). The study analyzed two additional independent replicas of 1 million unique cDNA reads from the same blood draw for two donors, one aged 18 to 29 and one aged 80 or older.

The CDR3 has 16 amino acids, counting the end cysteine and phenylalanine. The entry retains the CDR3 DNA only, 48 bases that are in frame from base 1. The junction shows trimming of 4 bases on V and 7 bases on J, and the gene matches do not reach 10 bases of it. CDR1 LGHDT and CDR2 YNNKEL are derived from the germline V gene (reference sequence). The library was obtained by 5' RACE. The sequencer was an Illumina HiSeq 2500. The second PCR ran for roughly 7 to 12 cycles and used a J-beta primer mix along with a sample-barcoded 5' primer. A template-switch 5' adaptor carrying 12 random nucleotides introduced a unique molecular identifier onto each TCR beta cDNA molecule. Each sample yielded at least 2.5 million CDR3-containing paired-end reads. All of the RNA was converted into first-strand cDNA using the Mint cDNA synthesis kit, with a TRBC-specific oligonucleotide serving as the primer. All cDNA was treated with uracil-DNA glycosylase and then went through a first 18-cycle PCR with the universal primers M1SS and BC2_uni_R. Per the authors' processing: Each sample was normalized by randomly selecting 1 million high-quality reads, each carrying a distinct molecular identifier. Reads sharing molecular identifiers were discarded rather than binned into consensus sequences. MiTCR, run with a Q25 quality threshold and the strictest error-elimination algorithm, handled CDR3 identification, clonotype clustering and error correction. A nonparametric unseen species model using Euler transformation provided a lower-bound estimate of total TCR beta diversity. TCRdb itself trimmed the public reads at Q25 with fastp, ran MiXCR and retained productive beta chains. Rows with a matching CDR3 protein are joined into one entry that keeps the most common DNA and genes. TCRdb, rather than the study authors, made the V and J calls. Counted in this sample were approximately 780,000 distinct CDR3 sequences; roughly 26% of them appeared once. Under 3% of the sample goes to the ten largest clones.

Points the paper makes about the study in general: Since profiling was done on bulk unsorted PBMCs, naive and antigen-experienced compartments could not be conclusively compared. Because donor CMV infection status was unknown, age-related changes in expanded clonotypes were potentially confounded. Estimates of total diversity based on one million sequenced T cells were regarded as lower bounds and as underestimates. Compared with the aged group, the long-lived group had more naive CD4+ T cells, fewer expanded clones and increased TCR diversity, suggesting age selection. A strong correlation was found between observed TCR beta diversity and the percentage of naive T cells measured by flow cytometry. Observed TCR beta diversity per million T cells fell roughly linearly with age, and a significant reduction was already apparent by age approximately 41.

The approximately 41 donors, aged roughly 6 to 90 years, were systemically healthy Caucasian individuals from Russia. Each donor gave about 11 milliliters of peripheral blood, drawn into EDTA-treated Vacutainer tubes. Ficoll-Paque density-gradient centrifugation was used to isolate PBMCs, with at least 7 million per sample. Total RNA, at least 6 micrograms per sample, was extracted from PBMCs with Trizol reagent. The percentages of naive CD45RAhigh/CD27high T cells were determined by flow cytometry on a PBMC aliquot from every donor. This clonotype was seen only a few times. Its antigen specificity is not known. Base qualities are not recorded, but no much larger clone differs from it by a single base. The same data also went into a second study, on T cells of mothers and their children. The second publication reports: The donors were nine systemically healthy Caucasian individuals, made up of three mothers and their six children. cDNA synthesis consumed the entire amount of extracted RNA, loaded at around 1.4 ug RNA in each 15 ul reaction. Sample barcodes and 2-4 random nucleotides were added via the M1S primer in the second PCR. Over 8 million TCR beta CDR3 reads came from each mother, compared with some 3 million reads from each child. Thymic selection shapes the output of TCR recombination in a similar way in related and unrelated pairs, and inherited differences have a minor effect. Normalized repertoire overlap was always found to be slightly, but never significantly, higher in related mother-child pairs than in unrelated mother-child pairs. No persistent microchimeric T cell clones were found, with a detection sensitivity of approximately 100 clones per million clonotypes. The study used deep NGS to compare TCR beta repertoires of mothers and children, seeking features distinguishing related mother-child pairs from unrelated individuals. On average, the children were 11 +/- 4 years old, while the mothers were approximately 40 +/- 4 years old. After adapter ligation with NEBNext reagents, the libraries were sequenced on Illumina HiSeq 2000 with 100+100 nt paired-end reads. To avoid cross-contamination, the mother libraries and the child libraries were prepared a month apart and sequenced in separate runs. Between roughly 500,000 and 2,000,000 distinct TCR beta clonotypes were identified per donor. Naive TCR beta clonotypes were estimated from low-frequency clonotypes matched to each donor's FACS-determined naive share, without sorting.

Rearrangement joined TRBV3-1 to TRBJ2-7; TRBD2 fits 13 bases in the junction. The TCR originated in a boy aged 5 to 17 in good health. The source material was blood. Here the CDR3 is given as CASSLQPGGLAGEQYF. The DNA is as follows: TGTGCCAGCAGCCTCCAACCGGGGGGACTAGCGGGGGAGCAGTACTTC.